The 26 T cell receptor beta chains below were found in one sample sequenced in a study of glioma-infiltrating T cells after dendritic cell vaccination. Profiled with immunoSEQ multiplex PCR; TCRdb holds only in-frame clones, not every one. The sample lists roughly 96,000 clones; about four fifths were seen once. Sequences were derived from blood, sampled before dendritic cell vaccination. These receptor sequences come from a human donor with glioblastoma.

The V and J genes are TRBV9 and TRBJ2-4; a weak D match, TRBD2 (5 bases). CDR3 size: 13 residues. CDR1 is SGDLS, CDR2 YYNGEE, per germline. V was shortened by 8 bases and J by 5 bases, with 14 bases between the two germline ends. Here the CDR3 DNA reads TGTGCCAGTAGTACCGGGAACCAAAACATTCAGTACTTC. It is translated as CASSTGNQNIQYF.

A single count supports this clone. This sequence joins TRBV2 and TRBJ1-1, with D hard to call. This CDR3 has 13 amino acids. CDR1 is SNHLY, CDR2 FYNNEI, per germline. V was cut by 8 bases and J by 1 base, with 11 bases left in between. CDR3 coding DNA: TGTGCCAGCTCCGGAAGGAGGAACACTGAAGCTTTCTTT. It yields the protein CASSGRRNTEAFF.

The rearrangement uses TRBV2 and TRBJ2-5, with D uncertain. The germline V gene encodes CDR1 SNHLY and CDR2 FYNNEI. This CDR3 region has 15 residues. With 3 bases removed from V and 4 bases from J, the gap between germline ends came to 15 bases. CDR3 coding DNA: TGTGCCAGCAGTGAGGGCCCAGTGGCCCGAGAGACCCAGTACTTC. This sequence encodes CASSEGPVARETQYF.

This clone was recorded only once. The V and J genes are TRBV5-4 and TRBJ2-5; 7 bases agree with TRBD1. The CDR3 is 15 residues long. The V segment lost 2 bases and the J segment 5 bases; nucleotides outside the gene matches: 9. In germline, CDR1 is SGHNT, CDR2 YYREEE (reference sequence). In nucleotides, the CDR3 is TGTGCCAGCAGCTTAAACAGGGGTTTGGGGGAGACCCAGTACTTC. Protein sequence: CASSLNRGLGETQYF.

This clone was observed a few times. The rearrangement uses TRBV18 and TRBJ1-2, with D hard to call. V gave up 0 bases and J gave up 6 bases, with 11 bases separating them. Germline V gives CDR1 KGHSH, CDR2 LQKENI. The CDR3 is 14 residues long. CDR3 nucleotides: TGTGCCAGCTCACCACCTTGGGAGGAGAATGGCTACACCTTC. It specifies CASSPPWEENGYTF.

The V gene is TRBV7-9, the J gene TRBJ2-7; TRBD1 matches 8 bases. This CDR3 region has 14 residues. The germline V gene encodes CDR1 SEHNR and CDR2 FQNEAQ (reference sequence). The V and J ends lost 1 base and 5 bases, in that order; junction bases with no gene match: 4. In DNA, the CDR3 is TGTGCCAGCAGCTTAGTACAGGGGGTAAACGAGCAGTACTTC. Translation gives CASSLVQGVNEQYF.

The chain couples TRBV28 to TRBJ1-1; 7 bases align to TRBD1. This CDR3 spans 16 amino acids. V was clipped by 4 bases and J by 5 bases; unmatched bases: 13. In germline, CDR1 is MDHEN, CDR2 SYDVKM. The CDR3 protein is CASSYRGDYVETEAFF. The CDR3 nucleotides read TGTGCCAGCAGTTACAGGGGTGACTACGTAGAAACTGAAGCTTTCTTT.

The rearrangement uses TRBV7-2 and TRBJ2-2; D is unresolved. V lost 1 base, J lost 5 bases, and 8 bases lay in between. The CDR3 runs to 14 residues. CDR1 is SGHTA, CDR2 FQGNSA, per germline. CDR3 loop: CASSLGAQTGELFF. DNA for the CDR3: TGTGCCAGCAGCTTAGGGGCTCAGACCGGGGAGCTGTTTTTT.

This clone occurred a few times. V and J are TRBV5-4 and TRBJ2-5; tentatively, D is TRBD1 (6 bases). Trimming stripped 5 bases from V and 2 bases from J, with 13 bases between. The CDR3 is 14 amino acids. Germline-derived CDR1 and CDR2 are SGHNT and YYREEE (reference sequence). Written as DNA, the CDR3 is TGTGCCAGCAGTTCCGGGACACAACAAGAGACCCAGTACTTC. This encodes CASSSGTQQETQYF.

The gene calls are TRBV28 and TRBJ2-3, with TRBD2 as a possible D gene (5 bases). The CDR3 runs 15 residues. The germline V gene has CDR1 MDHEN and CDR2 SYDVKM. The V and J ends lost 7 bases and 4 bases respectively, with 18 bases between them. In DNA form, the CDR3 reads TGTGCCAGCACCGCGGGTGGGGAGACGGCAGATACGCAGTATTTT. Translation gives CASTAGGETADTQYF.

V usage is TRBV11-2 and J usage is TRBJ2-7; possibly TRBD1 for D (5 bases). This CDR3 contains 14 residues. Trimming left V 3 bases short and J 9 bases short, with 18 bases between. Germline values: CDR1 SGHAT, CDR2 FQNNGV. The DNA for the CDR3 is TGTGCCAGCAGCTTCACCAGGGCCCTTACGACGCAGTACTTC. This translates into CASSFTRALTTQYF. Together with reference TRBV11-2 and TRBJ2-7, the CDR3 gives the full variable domain: EAGVAQSPRYKIIEKRQSVAFWCNPISGHATLYWYQQILGQGPKLLIQFQNNGVVDDSQLPKDRFSAERLKGVDSTLKIQPAKLEDSAVYLCASSFTRALTTQYFGPGTRLTVT.

The chain uses TRBV5-1 and TRBJ2-3, with D tentatively TRBD2 (5 bases). The V gene lost 3 bases and the J gene lost 3 bases, with 11 bases spanning the gap. The germline CDR1 and CDR2 sequences are SGHRS and YFSETQ. The CDR3 loop spans 14 amino acids. CDR3 in amino acids: CASSSSTNTDTQYF. In nucleotides, the CDR3 is TGCGCCAGCAGCTCGTCGACTAATACAGATACGCAGTATTTT.

The chain links TRBV30 to TRBJ2-5, with TRBD2 as a possible D gene (5 bases). The germline gives CDR1 GTSNPN, CDR2 SVGIG (reference sequence). The length of the CDR3 is 13 residues. Trimming pared 0 bases from V and 3 bases from J, leaving 8 bases between. CDR3 in DNA: TGTGCCTGGAGTGTACTGGGAGAAGAGACCCAGTACTTC. This sequence encodes CAWSVLGEETQYF. The full variable domain, with the rest looked up from reference TRBV30 and TRBJ2-5, is SQTIHQWPATLVQPVGSPLSLECTVEGTSNPNLYWYRQAAGRGLQLLFYSVGIGQISSEVPQNLSASRPQDRQFILSSKKLLLSDSGFYLCAWSVLGEETQYFGPGTRLLVL.

This clone was observed once. V usage is TRBV10-1 and J usage is TRBJ2-3, with 13 bases fitting TRBD2. CDR3 size: 18 residues. The J segment lost 0 bases and the V segment lost 5 bases, leaving 8 bases of the junction unmatched. The germline V gene has CDR1 WNHNN and CDR2 SYGVQD (reference sequence). The CDR3 nucleotides are TGCGCCAGCAGTCGTCGGACTAGCGGGGGAACTAGCACAGATACGCAGTATTTT. Protein: CASSRRTSGGTSTDTQYF.

This clone has only one observation. The chain has TRBV6-4 and TRBJ1-2; TRBD1 matches at 8 bases. The V and J ends lost 8 bases and 7 bases, in that order; junction bases with no gene match: 12. The CDR3 is 14 amino acids. Germline V gene data show CDR1 as MRHNA and CDR2 as SNTAGT. The CDR3 spells CASSRDRGLGGYTF. For the CDR3, the DNA is TGTGCCAGCTCACGCGACAGGGGATTAGGTGGCTACACCTTC.

The chain carries TRBV29-1 and TRBJ2-7; TRBD1 matches at 7 bases. The CDR3 sequence is 11 residues long. Per germline, CDR1 SQVTM and CDR2 ANQGSEA. V shed 8 bases, J shed 5 bases, and the junction held 6 bases outside the gene matches. The CDR3 coding sequence is TGCAGCCCTACAGGGGTCGACGAGCAGTACTTC. The encoded protein is CSPTGVDEQYF.

V gene TRBV27 combines with J gene TRBJ1-5; 7 bases agree with TRBD1. After removal of 2 bases from V and 3 bases from J, the junction contained 7 bases not matched to a gene. From germline, CDR1 is MNHEY and CDR2 SMNVEV (reference sequence). This CDR3 is 16 amino acids long. CDR3 protein: CASSLNARGANQPQHF. The CDR3 region has the DNA TGTGCCAGCAGTTTAAACGCCAGGGGGGCCAATCAGCCCCAGCATTTT.

This chain links TRBV5-7 with TRBJ1-2; tentative D call: TRBD1 (5 bases). TRBV5-7 belongs to the ORF category, with a function that is uncertain. V lost 5 bases, J lost 2 bases, and 13 bases lay in between. This CDR3 is built from 14 residues. The CDR3 region has the DNA TGTGCCAGCAGGGAAACAGGCCGGAACTATGGCTACACCTTC. Translating gives CASRETGRNYGYTF.

This clone was detected only a few times. This chain joins TRBV27 and TRBJ2-1, with 10 bases matching TRBD2. The germline gives CDR1 MNHEY, CDR2 SMNVEV (reference sequence). This CDR3 contains 16 residues. The V and J ends lost 2 bases and 4 bases, in that order; junction bases with no gene match: 5. In DNA, the CDR3 is TGTGCCAGCAGTTTAAGCGGGGGGGGTGATTACAATGAGCAGTTCTTC. Translation gives CASSLSGGGDYNEQFF.

This sequence joins TRBV14 and TRBJ2-5, with 7 positions matching TRBD1. The CDR3 extends over 15 amino acids. The germline V gene has CDR1 SGHDN and CDR2 FVKESK. The trim removed 0 bases at V and 5 bases at J, leaving 6 bases unmatched. DNA of the CDR3: TGTGCCAGCAGCCAAGAAGAGACAGGGTCCGAGACCCAGTACTTC. Residues: CASSQEETGSETQYF.

The J gene is TRBJ2-7, the V gene TRBV18; 9 nucleotides agree with TRBD1. The trim removed 6 bases at V and 7 bases at J, leaving 10 bases unmatched. Germline V gene lookup returns CDR1 KGHSH and CDR2 LQKENI. This CDR3 spans 14 amino acids. The CDR3 DNA reads as TGTGCCAGCTCTCCCGGGACAGGGACTCGAGAGCAGTACTTC. Amino acids: CASSPGTGTREQYF.

The genes are TRBV29-1 and TRBJ2-1; the match to TRBD2 covers 10 bases. Germline-derived CDR1 and CDR2 are SQVTM and ANQGSEA. The CDR3 runs 13 residues. With V trimmed by 8 bases and J by 7 bases, 8 bases remained unmatched. The CDR3 sequence: CSFKGLATNEQFF. The CDR3 DNA sequence: TGCAGCTTCAAGGGACTAGCGACTAATGAGCAGTTCTTC.

The chain uses TRBV7-2 and TRBJ1-2; D possibly corresponds to TRBD1 (5 bases). Trimming pared 11 bases from V and 4 bases from J, leaving 20 bases between. Germline V gene sequence: CDR1 SGHTA, CDR2 FQGNSA. The CDR3 has 14 amino acids. CDR3 region: CASVSAGGSYGYTF. CDR3 DNA sequence: TGTGCCTCCGTCTCGGCGGGGGGAAGCTATGGCTACACCTTC.

V and J are TRBV4-1 and TRBJ2-7; TRBD1 aligns across 9 bases. After removal of 4 bases from V and 6 bases from J, the junction contained 10 bases not matched to a gene. The length of the CDR3 is 15 residues. Germline assignment: CDR1 MGHRA and CDR2 YSYEKL. This CDR3 is CASSPNTGTGSEQYF. The CDR3 DNA is TGCGCCAGCAGCCCTAATACCGGGACAGGGAGCGAGCAGTACTTC.

This chain links TRBV10-3 with TRBJ1-6; possible D gene TRBD1, 5 bases. Germline CDR1 and CDR2: ENHRY and SYGVKD. There are 17 residues in the CDR3. Between the trimmed V and J ends, which lost 3 bases and 1 base, there was a span of 13 bases. The CDR3 here is CAISDRASTSYNSPLHF. The CDR3, as DNA: TGTGCCATCAGTGACAGGGCGAGTACGTCCTATAATTCACCCCTCCACTTT.

V is TRBV5-3 and J is TRBJ2-7; 7 nucleotides align to TRBD1. TRBV5-3 is designated an ORF whose function remains uncertain. The CDR3 runs to 18 residues. V shed 4 bases, J shed 1 base, and the junction held 17 bases outside the gene matches. The DNA of the CDR3 is TGTGCCAGAAGCCCGATATGTATACTTGGACAGGATTCCTACGAGCAGTACTTC. It encodes CARSPICILGQDSYEQYF.